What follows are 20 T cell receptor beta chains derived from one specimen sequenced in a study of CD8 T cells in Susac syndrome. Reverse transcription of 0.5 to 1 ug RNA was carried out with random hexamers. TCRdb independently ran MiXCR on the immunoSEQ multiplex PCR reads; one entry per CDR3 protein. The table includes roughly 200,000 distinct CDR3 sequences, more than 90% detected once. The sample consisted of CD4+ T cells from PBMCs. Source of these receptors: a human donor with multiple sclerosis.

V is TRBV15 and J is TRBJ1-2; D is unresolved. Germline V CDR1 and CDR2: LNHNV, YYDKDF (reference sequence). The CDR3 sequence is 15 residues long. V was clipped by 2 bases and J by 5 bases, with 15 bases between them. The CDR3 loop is CATSRTGLKLYGYTF. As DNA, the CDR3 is TGTGCCACCAGCAGAACCGGGCTTAAACTTTATGGCTACACCTTC.

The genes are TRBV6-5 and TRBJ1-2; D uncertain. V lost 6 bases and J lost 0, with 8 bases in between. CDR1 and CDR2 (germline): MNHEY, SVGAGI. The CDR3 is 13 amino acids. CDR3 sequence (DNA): TGTGCCAGCAGGGACCTGGCTAACTATGGCTACACCTTC. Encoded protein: CASRDLANYGYTF.

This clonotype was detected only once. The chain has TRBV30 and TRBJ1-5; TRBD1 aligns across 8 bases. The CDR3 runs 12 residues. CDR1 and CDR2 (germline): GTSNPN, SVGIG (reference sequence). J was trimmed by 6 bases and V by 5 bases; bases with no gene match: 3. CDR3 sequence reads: CAWAGGGQPQHF. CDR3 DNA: TGTGCCTGGGCAGGGGGCGGTCAGCCCCAGCATTTT.

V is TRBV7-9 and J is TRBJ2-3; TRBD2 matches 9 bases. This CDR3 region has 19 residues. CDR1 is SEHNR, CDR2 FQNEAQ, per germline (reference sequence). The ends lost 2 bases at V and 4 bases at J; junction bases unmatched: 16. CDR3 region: CASSLPRRGTSSSPDTQYF. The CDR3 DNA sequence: TGTGCCAGCAGCTTACCACGACGGGGGACTAGCTCGAGCCCAGATACGCAGTATTTT.

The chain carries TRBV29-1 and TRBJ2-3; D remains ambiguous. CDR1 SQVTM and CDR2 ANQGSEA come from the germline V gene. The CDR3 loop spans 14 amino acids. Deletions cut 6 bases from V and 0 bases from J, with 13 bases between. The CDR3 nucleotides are TGCAGCGTCGCGGTCTACCCTAGCACAGATACGCAGTATTTT. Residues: CSVAVYPSTDTQYF.

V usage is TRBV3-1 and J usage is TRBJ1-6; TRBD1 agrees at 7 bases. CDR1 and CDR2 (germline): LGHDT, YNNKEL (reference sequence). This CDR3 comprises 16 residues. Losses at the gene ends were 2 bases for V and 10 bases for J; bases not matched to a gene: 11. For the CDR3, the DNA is TGTGCCAGCAGCCAAAGGACAGGCACCCCTCGATCACCCCTCCACTTT. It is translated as CASSQRTGTPRSPLHF.

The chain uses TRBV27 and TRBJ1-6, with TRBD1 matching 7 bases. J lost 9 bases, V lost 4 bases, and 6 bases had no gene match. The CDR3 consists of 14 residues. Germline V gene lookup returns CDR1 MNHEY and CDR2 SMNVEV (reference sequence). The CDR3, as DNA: TGTGCCAGCAGTTCCCGGGACAGCTCTTCACCCCTCCACTTT. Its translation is CASSSRDSSSPLHF.

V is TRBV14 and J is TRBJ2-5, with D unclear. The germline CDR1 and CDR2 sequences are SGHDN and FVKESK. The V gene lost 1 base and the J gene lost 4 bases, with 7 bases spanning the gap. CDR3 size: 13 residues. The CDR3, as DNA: TGTGCCAGCAGCCAAGTCAGGAGAGAGACCCAGTACTTC. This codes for CASSQVRRETQYF.

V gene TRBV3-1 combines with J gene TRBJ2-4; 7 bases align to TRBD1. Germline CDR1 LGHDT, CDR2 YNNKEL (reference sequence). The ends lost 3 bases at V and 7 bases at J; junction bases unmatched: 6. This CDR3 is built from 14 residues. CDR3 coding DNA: TGTGCCAGCAGCCACTCTCAGGACAGGAACATTCAGTACTTC. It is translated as CASSHSQDRNIQYF.

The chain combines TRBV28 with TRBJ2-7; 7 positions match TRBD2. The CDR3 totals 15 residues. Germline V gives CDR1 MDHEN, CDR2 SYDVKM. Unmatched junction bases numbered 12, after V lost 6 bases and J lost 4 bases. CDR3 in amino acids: CASRQPAGLPYEQYF. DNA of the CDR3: TGTGCCAGCAGGCAACCCGCGGGACTACCATACGAGCAGTACTTC.

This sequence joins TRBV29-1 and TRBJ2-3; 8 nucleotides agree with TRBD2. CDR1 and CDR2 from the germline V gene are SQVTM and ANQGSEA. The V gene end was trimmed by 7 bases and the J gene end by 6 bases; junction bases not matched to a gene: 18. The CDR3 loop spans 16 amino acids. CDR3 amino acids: CSAREGTSANLDTQYF. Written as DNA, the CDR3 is TGCAGCGCTAGGGAGGGGACTAGTGCCAACCTGGATACGCAGTATTTT.

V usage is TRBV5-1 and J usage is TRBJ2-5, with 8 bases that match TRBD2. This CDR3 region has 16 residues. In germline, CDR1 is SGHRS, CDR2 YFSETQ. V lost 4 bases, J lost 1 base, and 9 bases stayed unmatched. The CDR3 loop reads CASSPGGGGFQETQYF. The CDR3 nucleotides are TGCGCCAGCAGCCCGGGCGGCGGGGGGTTCCAAGAGACCCAGTACTTC.

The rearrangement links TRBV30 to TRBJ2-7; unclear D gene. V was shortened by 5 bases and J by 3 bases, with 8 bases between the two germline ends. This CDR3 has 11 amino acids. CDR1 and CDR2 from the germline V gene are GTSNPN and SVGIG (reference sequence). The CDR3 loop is CAWSSGYEQYF. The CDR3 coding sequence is TGTGCCTGGTCCTCGGGCTACGAGCAGTACTTC. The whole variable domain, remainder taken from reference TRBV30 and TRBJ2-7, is SQTIHQWPATLVQPVGSPLSLECTVEGTSNPNLYWYRQAAGRGLQLLFYSVGIGQISSEVPQNLSASRPQDRQFILSSKKLLLSDSGFYLCAWSSGYEQYFGPGTRLTVT.

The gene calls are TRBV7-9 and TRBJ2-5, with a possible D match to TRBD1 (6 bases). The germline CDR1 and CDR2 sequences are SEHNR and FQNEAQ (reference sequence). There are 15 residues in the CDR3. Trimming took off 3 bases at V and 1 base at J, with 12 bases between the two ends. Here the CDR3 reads CASSFPTGLQETQYF. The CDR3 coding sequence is TGTGCCAGCAGCTTCCCAACAGGGCTCCAAGAGACCCAGTACTTC.

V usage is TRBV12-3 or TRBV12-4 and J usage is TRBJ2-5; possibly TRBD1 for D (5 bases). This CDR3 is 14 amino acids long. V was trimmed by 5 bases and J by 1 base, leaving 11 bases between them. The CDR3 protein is CASSHDSSQETQYF. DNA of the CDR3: TGTGCCAGCAGTCACGACAGTTCCCAAGAGACCCAGTACTTC.

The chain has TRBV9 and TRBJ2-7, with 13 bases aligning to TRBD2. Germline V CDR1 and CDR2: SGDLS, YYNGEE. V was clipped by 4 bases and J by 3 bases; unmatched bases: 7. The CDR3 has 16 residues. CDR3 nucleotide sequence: TGTGCCAGCAGCCCGGGACTAGCGGGGTGGGGCTACGAGCAGTACTTC. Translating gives CASSPGLAGWGYEQYF.

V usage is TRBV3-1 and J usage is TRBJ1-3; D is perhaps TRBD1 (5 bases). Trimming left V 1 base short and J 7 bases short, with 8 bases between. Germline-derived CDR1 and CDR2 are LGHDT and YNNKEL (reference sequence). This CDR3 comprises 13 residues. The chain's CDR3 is CASSQVGGNTIYF. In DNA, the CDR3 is TGTGCCAGCAGCCAAGTCGGGGGGAACACCATATATTTT.

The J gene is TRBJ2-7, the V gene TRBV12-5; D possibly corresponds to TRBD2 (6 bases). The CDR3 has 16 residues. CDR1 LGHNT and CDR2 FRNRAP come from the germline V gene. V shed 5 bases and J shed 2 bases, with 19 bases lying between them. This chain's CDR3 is CASGRPSGVGTYEQYF. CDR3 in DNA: TGTGCTAGTGGTCGCCCCTCGGGGGTGGGCACCTACGAGCAGTACTTC.

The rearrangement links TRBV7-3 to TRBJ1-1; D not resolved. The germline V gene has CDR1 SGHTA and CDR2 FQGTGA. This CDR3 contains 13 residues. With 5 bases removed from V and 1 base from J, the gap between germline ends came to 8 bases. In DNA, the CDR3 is TGTGCCAGCAGCCACAAGACGAACACTGAAGCTTTCTTT. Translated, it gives CASSHKTNTEAFF.

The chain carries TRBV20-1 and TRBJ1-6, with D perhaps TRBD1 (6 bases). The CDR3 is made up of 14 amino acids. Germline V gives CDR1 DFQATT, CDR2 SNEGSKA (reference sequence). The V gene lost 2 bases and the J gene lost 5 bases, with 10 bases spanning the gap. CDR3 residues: CSARRHRDNSPLHF. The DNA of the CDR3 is TGCAGTGCTAGACGGCACAGGGATAATTCACCCCTCCACTTT.